The rows below give T cell receptor beta chains drawn from one sample of a study of radiotherapy plus CTLA-4 blockade in lung cancer. Generated by immunoSEQ multiplex PCR, the TCRdb table keeps only in-frame clones and is missing some. Of fewer than 140,000 clones in the sample, more than 75% were seen once. The sample was peripheral blood, taken from a patient treated with radiotherapy plus ipilimumab. Receptors originate from a human donor with non-small cell lung cancer that progressed on radiotherapy plus ipilimumab. Some clones in this sample may be carry-over from other donors' samples. Each CDR3 is given with its conserved first and last residue. A D gene is named only where the DNA matches it firmly. Some rows mark clone size as missing; the rest say once, few, many or name a class of expanded clone.

d_call	v_call	j_call	clone_size	cdr3_nt	cdr3_aa
.	TRBV10-3	TRBJ2-5	.	TGTGCCATCAGTGAGTCGACGGGGGACCAAGAGACCCAGTACTTC	CAISESTGDQETQYF
TRBD1	TRBV6-6	TRBJ1-2	.	TGTGCCAGCAGTCCCGGACAGGGCAACTATGGCTACACCTTC	CASSPGQGNYGYTF
.	TRBV5-1	TRBJ2-3	.	TGCGCCAGCAGCTTGTTCAGGAGCACAGATACGCAGTATTTT	CASSLFRSTDTQYF
TRBD1	TRBV7-6	TRBJ1-1	.	TGTGCCAGCAGCCCGACAGGGGGCCAGGACACTGAAGCTTTCTTT	CASSPTGGQDTEAFF
.	TRBV11-2	TRBJ1-5	.	TGTGCCAGCAGCTTAGGAAGGGACCAGCCCCAGCATTTT	CASSLGRDQPQHF
.	TRBV30	TRBJ2-3	.	TGTGCCTGGAGTGTATTCTCGGCGAGCACAGATACGCAGTATTTT	CAWSVFSASTDTQYF
.	TRBV7-9	TRBJ1-1	.	TGTGCCAGCAGCTTAGCTCAAGCCACCCCGAACACTGAAGCTTTCTTT	CASSLAQATPNTEAFF
TRBD1	TRBV2	TRBJ1-6	.	TGTGCCAGCAGTGGGGCCGGGACAGTCCCATCTACCCTCCACTTT	CASSGAGTVPSTLHF
.	TRBV4-3	TRBJ2-5	medium-sized	TGCGCCAGCAGCCAATTGCCGGTGGGGGGGCCCCAGTACTTC	CASSQLPVGGPQYF
.	TRBV7-3	TRBJ2-5	.	TGTGCCAGCAGCGCCACAGGGTTTGCGACCCAGTACTTC	CASSATGFATQYF
TRBD2	TRBV11-1	TRBJ2-5	.	TGTGCCAGCAGCTTATCTGGTGCTAGCGGGATTCAAGAGACCCAGTACTTC	CASSLSGASGIQETQYF
.	TRBV6-4	TRBJ2-3	.	TGTGCCAGCAGTCCGGACCGATCAGATACGCAGTATTTT	CASSPDRSDTQYF
.	TRBV6-6	TRBJ2-7	once	TGTGCCAGCAGTTACTCGATACACTACGAGCAGTACTTC	CASSYSIHYEQYF
.	TRBV18	TRBJ1-3	.	TGTGCCAGCTCACCAACGACTCCTAGCTCTGGAAACACCATATATTTT	CASSPTTPSSGNTIYF
.	TRBV30	TRBJ2-5	.	TGTGCCTGGAGAGCGCCGGGACGAGCTCAAGAGACCCAGTACTTC	CAWRAPGRAQETQYF
.	TRBV7-8	TRBJ1-2	.	TGTGCCAGCAGCTTGGGGCGACAGAACTATGGCTACACCTTC	CASSLGRQNYGYTF
.	TRBV7-9	TRBJ2-4	.	TGTGCCAGCAGCTTAGTGGAGGGGTACATTCAGTACTTC	CASSLVEGYIQYF
.	TRBV10-3	TRBJ2-7	few	TGTGCCATCAGTGAAGGGTGGGAAACCCACGAGCAGTACTTC	CAISEGWETHEQYF
TRBD1	TRBV15	TRBJ1-4	.	TGTGCCACCAGCCCATCGAGGGGACAGGGGGCGCTGGATGAAAAACTGTTTTTT	CATSPSRGQGALDEKLFF
TRBD2	TRBV9	TRBJ2-1	.	TGTGCCAGCAGCGCAGTGGGCGGGGGTTGGCATGAGCAGTTCTTC	CASSAVGGGWHEQFF
.	TRBV6-5	TRBJ2-3	.	TGTGCCAGCAGTTACCCCGGTAGCACAGATACGCAGTATTTT	CASSYPGSTDTQYF
TRBD1	TRBV29-1	TRBJ2-7	.	TGCAGCGTTGGGACGTGGGCAGGGGGCTCCTACGAGCAGTACTTC	CSVGTWAGGSYEQYF
TRBD2	TRBV6-4	TRBJ2-3	few	TGTGCCAGCAGTGACGATACTAGCGGGGGCACAGATACGCAGTATTTT	CASSDDTSGGTDTQYF
TRBD1	TRBV15	TRBJ2-1	once	TGTGCCACCAACGCCGGGACAGGGGGCCACAATGAGCAGTTCTTC	CATNAGTGGHNEQFF
.	TRBV5-8	TRBJ1-5	.	TGTGCCAGCAGACGGAGGTATAGCAATCAGCCCCAGCATTTT	CASRRRYSNQPQHF
TRBD1	TRBV7-9	TRBJ2-2	.	TGTGCCAGCAGCTTAAAGGGGCTCGGGACAGGGAACACCGGGGAGCTGTTTTTT	CASSLKGLGTGNTGELFF
TRBD1	TRBV12-5	TRBJ1-5	.	TGTGCTAGTGGTTTAGCACAGGGGAGGAATCAGCCCCAGCATTTT	CASGLAQGRNQPQHF
TRBD2	TRBV11-2	TRBJ2-1	.	TGTGCCAGCAGCTTAGTGACTAGCGGTAGTGAGCAGTTCTTC	CASSLVTSGSEQFF
.	TRBV29-1	TRBJ1-1	.	TGCAGCGTTGAGGGCTGGGGGATGGCGGAGACTGAAGCTTTCTTT	CSVEGWGMAETEAFF
.	TRBV9	TRBJ2-1	once	TGTGCCAGCAGCGCCGAGAGAAGTGGAAGTGAGCAGTTCTTC	CASSAERSGSEQFF
.	TRBV11-3	TRBJ1-1	.	TGTGCCAGCAGCCCTGGTCTCGGGGAAGCTTTCTTT	CASSPGLGEAFF
.	TRBV11-2	TRBJ2-7	.	TGTGCCAGCAGCTTAGCGGGGGCGTCCTCCGTGTACTTC	CASSLAGASSVYF
.	TRBV19	TRBJ1-6	.	TGTGCCATTGATAATTCACCCCTCCACTTT	CAIDNSPLHF
TRBD2	TRBV10-3	TRBJ2-5	.	TGTGCCATCAAGATTAGCGGGGTTCAAGAGACCCAGTACTTC	CAIKISGVQETQYF
TRBD2	TRBV6-5	TRBJ2-5	.	TGTGCCAGCAGGGGGGTAGCGGGGGTTGAGACCCAGTACTTC	CASRGVAGVETQYF
.	TRBV7-6	TRBJ2-2	.	TGTGCCAGCAGCTTAGTTGGGGGGCTGAACACCGGGGAGCTGTTTTTT	CASSLVGGLNTGELFF
.	TRBV2	TRBJ1-6	many	TGTGCCAGCAGTGATGAGGGTGGTAATTCACCCCTCCACTTT	CASSDEGGNSPLHF
.	TRBV6-1	TRBJ1-3	.	TGTGCCAGCAGTGAAAACGGAAGCTCTGGAAACACCATATATTTT	CASSENGSSGNTIYF
.	TRBV5-1	TRBJ1-2	.	TGCGCCAGCAGCGTTACCGGGACGCCCGAACTATATGGCTACACCTTC	CASSVTGTPELYGYTF
.	TRBV5-1	TRBJ2-1	.	TGCGCCAGCAGCTCGGACAGTCGAAATGAGCAGTTCTTC	CASSSDSRNEQFF
TRBD1	TRBV5-4	TRBJ1-3	.	TGTGCCAGCAGCGGAGACAGGGCTGGAAACACCATATATTTT	CASSGDRAGNTIYF
TRBD1	TRBV6-6	TRBJ2-2	.	TGTGCCAGCAGTTACTCGGGCAGGGGGCGGGTCGGGGAGCTGTTTTTT	CASSYSGRGRVGELFF
TRBD1	TRBV9	TRBJ1-1	.	TGTGCCAGCAGCGCCGGGACAGTGAACACTGAAGCTTTCTTT	CASSAGTVNTEAFF
.	TRBV2	TRBJ1-2	.	TGTGCCAGCTCGAGACAGGCTTATGGCTACACCTTC	CASSRQAYGYTF
.	TRBV6-6	TRBJ1-2	few	TGTGCCAGCAACCGTATGCGACAGGCCCAGGATGGCTACACCTTC	CASNRMRQAQDGYTF
TRBD1	TRBV7-3	TRBJ2-1	.	TGTGCCAGCACCATAACAGGGGCAGGTGAGCAGTTCTTC	CASTITGAGEQFF
.	TRBV6-5	TRBJ2-7	few	TGTGCCAGCAGCCCGGGATTTAGCAAGCACTACGAGCAGTACTTC	CASSPGFSKHYEQYF
.	TRBV5-4	TRBJ1-6	.	TGTGCCAGCAGCTTGTTCAGGGACGGCAATTCACCCCTCCACTTT	CASSLFRDGNSPLHF
.	TRBV10-3	TRBJ2-7	.	TGTGCCATCAGCGACAGTACCTACGAGCAGTACTTC	CAISDSTYEQYF
.	TRBV30	TRBJ2-7	.	TGTGCCTGCACTACCGGGCCAGTGGCCTACGAGCAGTACTTC	CACTTGPVAYEQYF
.	TRBV6-5	TRBJ2-2	.	TGTGCCAGCGGGGATGGGCCAAGGGACACCGGGGAGCTGTTTTTT	CASGDGPRDTGELFF
TRBD2	TRBV4-2	TRBJ2-1	once	TGTGCCAGCAGCCCTAGTCTAGCGGGGGGCCCTTCCTACAATGAGCAGTTCTTC	CASSPSLAGGPSYNEQFF
TRBD1	TRBV4-1	TRBJ1-2	.	TGCGCCAGCAGCCAAGTATTACAGGGGGTGAATGGCTACACCTTC	CASSQVLQGVNGYTF